The 20 T cell receptor beta chains listed next were all sequenced from one sample in a study of breast tumors, draining lymph nodes, adjacent tissues (dated by TCRdb to about 2016). The axillary draining lymph nodes of breast cancer patients were the source of the lymph node samples. The receptor library was made with multiplex PCR. Reads for this sample came from an Illumina HiSeq 2000. In TCRdb, the public reads were trimmed at Q25 with fastp and aligned with MiXCR, with productive beta chains retained. Rows are combined by CDR3 protein, so each entry shows the most common genes and DNA. In all, the sample holds approximately 250,000 distinct CDR3 sequences, and 30% to 35% of those were seen once. Under 4.5% of the sample is in the top ten clones. The material sequenced was axillary lymph node tissue. The receptors originated from a female donor with breast cancer. Some clones in this sample may be carry-over from other donors' samples.

This clonotype occurred many times. V usage is TRBV5-1 and J usage is TRBJ2-2; D is undetermined. V lost 2 bases, J lost 5 bases, and 7 bases lay in between. CDR1 and CDR2 from the germline V gene are SGHRS and YFSETQ. The CDR3 has 13 residues. The DNA for the CDR3 is TGCGCCAGCAGCTTAAGGAGAACCGGGGAGCTGTTTTTT. Amino acids: CASSLRRTGELFF.

The gene calls are TRBV2 and TRBJ1-4, with 7 nucleotides matching TRBD1. The germline V gene encodes CDR1 SNHLY and CDR2 FYNNEI. This CDR3 has 15 amino acids. Germline trimming cut 6 bases from V and 7 bases from J; bases unmatched to any gene: 11. The CDR3 loop is CASSASPGDSEKLFF. The CDR3 DNA follows: TGTGCCAGCAGCGCTTCCCCAGGGGACAGTGAAAAACTGTTTTTT. Using reference TRBV2 and TRBJ1-4 for the parts outside the CDR3, the full variable domain is EPEVTQTPSHQVTQMGQEVILRCVPISNHLYFYWYRQILGQKVEFLVSFYNNEISEKSEIFDDQFSVERPDGSNFTLKIRSTKLEDSAMYFCASSASPGDSEKLFFGSGTQLSVL.

This chain uses TRBV20-1 with TRBJ2-3; D might be TRBD2 (5 bases). The CDR3 is 16 amino acids. Trimming left V 6 bases short and J 2 bases short, with 21 bases between. Germline values: CDR1 DFQATT, CDR2 SNEGSKA (reference sequence). CDR3 region: CSAPPAKKAATDTQYF. In DNA, the CDR3 is TGCAGTGCCCCCCCGGCAAAAAAAGCGGCCACAGATACGCAGTATTTT.

There are many counts of this clonotype. The CDR3 loop reads CASSPRRDPPLGEQFF. DNA for the CDR3: TGTGCCAGCAGTCCCCGTAGGGACCCTCCATTGGGGGAGCAGTTCTTC. The rearrangement uses TRBV12-3 or TRBV12-4 and TRBJ2-1; D possibly matches TRBD1 or TRBD2 (5 bases each). The CDR3 spans 16 residues. The ends were cut back, 5 bases at V and 10 bases at J, with 24 bases in the middle.

This clonotype was counted at least ten times. The chain couples TRBV7-2 to TRBJ2-7; TRBD2 is a possible D gene (5 bases). The CDR3 totals 14 residues. The germline V gene encodes CDR1 SGHTA and CDR2 FQGNSA. The V gene lost 5 bases and the J gene lost 2 bases, with 13 bases spanning the gap. This chain's CDR3 is CASSRSGIPYEQYF. CDR3 DNA: TGTGCCAGCAGCCGCTCGGGAATCCCCTACGAGCAGTACTTC.

This clonotype came up many times. The V and J genes are TRBV2 and TRBJ2-5; no reliable D call. V lost 1 base and J 7 bases, leaving 13 bases between the germline ends. This CDR3 spans 14 amino acids. From germline, CDR1 is SNHLY and CDR2 FYNNEI. The CDR3 DNA reads TGTGCCAGCAGTGAAGTAGGGCTGTCCGGGACCCAGTACTTC. Protein: CASSEVGLSGTQYF.

The chain links TRBV10-1 to TRBJ2-2; 7 bases map to TRBD1. The CDR3 covers 14 residues. With V trimmed by 6 bases and J by 4 bases, 5 bases remained unmatched. Germline CDR1 reads WNHNN; CDR2 reads SYGVQD (reference sequence). CDR3 coding DNA: TGCGCCAGCAGCAACCCAGGGGGCACCGGGGAGCTGTTTTTT. It encodes CASSNPGGTGELFF.

This clonotype ranks as medium-sized (0.01 to 0.1%). This rearrangement joins TRBV7-8 to TRBJ2-7, with 8 bases fitting TRBD1. The CDR3 length is 14 residues. Germline-derived CDR1 and CDR2 are SGHVS and FQNEAQ. Losses at the gene ends were 2 bases for V and 5 bases for J; bases not matched to a gene: 5. The DNA of the CDR3 is TGTGCCAGCAGCTTAAGTGACAGGGGCCACGAGCAGTACTTC. Translation: CASSLSDRGHEQYF.

This clonotype was observed at least ten times. The V and J genes are TRBV7-9 and TRBJ1-5; 9 bases line up with TRBD1. In germline, CDR1 is SEHNR, CDR2 FQNEAQ (reference sequence). V lost 1 base and J lost 5; bases outside the gene matches: 0. CDR3 length equals 14 residues. CDR3 residues: CASSLGTGDQPQHF. CDR3 DNA: TGTGCCAGCAGCTTAGGGACAGGGGATCAGCCCCAGCATTTT.

This clonotype came up a few times. A read error may be the cause here, since a much bigger clone is one base away. This sequence joins TRBV6-5 and TRBJ1-6; the D gene is possibly TRBD1 (5 bases). The CDR3 is 18 residues long. Germline CDR1 and CDR2: MNHEY and SVGAGI. The V and J ends lost 5 bases and 0 bases respectively, with 17 bases between them. The CDR3 DNA reads as TGTGCCAGCAGTCCCGCAGGGTGGGCCAGCTCCTATAATTCACCCCTCCACTTT. It yields the protein CASSPAGWASSYNSPLHF.

About this clonotype itself: The conserved phenylalanine or tryptophan is not found at the CDR3 terminus, so this likely reflects a read error. This chain connects TRBV6-1 to TRBJ1-6; no clear D gene. There are 16 residues in the CDR3. The V and J ends lost 6 bases and 9 bases respectively, with 21 bases between them. Per the germline V gene, CDR1 is MNHNS and CDR2 is SASEGT. The CDR3 region is CASSLVGAEIGSPLHL. As DNA, the CDR3 is TGTGCCAGCAGCCTGGTGGGCGCGGAAATCGGTTCACCCCTCCACCTT.

The J gene is TRBJ2-7, the V gene TRBV12-3 or TRBV12-4; either TRBD1 or TRBD2 may fit D (5 bases each). The CDR3 has 13 amino acids. V shed 5 bases and J shed 2 bases, with 10 bases lying between them. This chain's CDR3 is CASSPGAAYEQYF. The DNA for the CDR3 is TGTGCCAGCAGTCCCGGGGCAGCCTACGAGCAGTACTTC.

This clonotype was counted ten times or more. The chain links TRBV7-2 to TRBJ2-7; D gene unclear. Germline assignment: CDR1 SGHTA and CDR2 FQGNSA. With 2 bases removed from V and 3 bases from J, the gap between germline ends came to 11 bases. This CDR3 is 14 amino acids long. Here the CDR3 DNA reads TGTGCCAGCAGCTTAAATGGTCCCCTCTACGAGCAGTACTTC. This translates into CASSLNGPLYEQYF.

This clonotype was recorded many times. The rearrangement links TRBV19 to TRBJ2-3; 9 bases line up with TRBD1. Trimming at V came to 6 bases and at J to 4 bases, leaving 5 bases not matched to a gene. CDR3 length equals 14 residues. Germline CDR1 and CDR2: LNHDA and SQIVND (reference sequence). The CDR3 loop reads CASRGDRVADTQYF. CDR3 DNA sequence: TGTGCCAGTAGGGGGGACAGGGTCGCAGATACGCAGTATTTT.

For this clonotype: Its ends do not fully match the called genes, so a read error is possible. V usage is TRBV7-7 and J usage is TRBJ1-2; 9 bases line up with TRBD1. The germline gives CDR1 SSHAT, CDR2 FNYEAQ (reference sequence). The CDR3 sequence is 15 residues long. Written as DNA, the CDR3 is TGTGCTAGCAGCTTATCCGCGGGACAGGGAGGCGGCTACACCTTC. It yields the protein CASSLSAGQGGGYTF.

This clonotype was seen ten or more times. The chain links TRBV12-3 or TRBV12-4 to TRBJ2-1; 10 bases line up with TRBD1. V lost 6 bases and J lost 4; bases outside the gene matches: 6. This CDR3 has 15 amino acids. The CDR3 loop reads CASRPDRGSYNEQFF. CDR3 coding DNA: TGTGCCAGCAGACCGGACAGGGGGTCGTACAATGAGCAGTTCTTC.

This clonotype was seen more than once but under ten times. The rearrangement uses TRBV5-5 and TRBJ2-1; 9 bases line up with TRBD1. V lost 2 bases to trimming and J lost 6 bases; unmatched junction nucleotides: 6. The CDR3 spans 15 residues. CDR1 is SGHKS, CDR2 YYEKEE, per germline (reference sequence). The CDR3 protein is CASSLYRGPFNEQFF. The CDR3 nucleotides are TGTGCCAGCAGCTTATACAGGGGGCCCTTCAATGAGCAGTTCTTC.

The chain carries TRBV6-5 and TRBJ1-1; D unclear. Germline values: CDR1 MNHEY, CDR2 SVGAGI. Between the trimmed V and J ends, which lost 5 bases and 4 bases, there was a span of 11 bases. CDR3 size: 13 residues. The DNA for the CDR3 is TGTGCCAGCAGTGATTTACTGGTCACTGAAGCTTTCTTT. This gives the protein CASSDLLVTEAFF.

Worth noting for this clonotype: This may be a read error: a much more frequent sequence differs by one nucleotide. The chain links TRBV7-2 to TRBJ2-1; tentatively, D is TRBD2 (5 bases). Germline-derived CDR1 and CDR2 are SGHTA and FQGNSA. The V and J ends lost 5 bases and 2 bases respectively, with 13 bases between them. The CDR3 spans 15 residues. CDR3 sequence (DNA): TGTGCCAGCAGCGTAATAGTGGGAGCCTACAATGAGCAGTTCTTC. It is translated as CASSVIVGAYNEQFF. Together with reference TRBV7-2 and TRBJ2-1, the CDR3 gives the full variable domain: GAGVSQSPSNKVTEKGKDVELRCDPISGHTALYWYRQSLGQGLEFLIYFQGNSAPDKSGLPSDRFSAERTGGSVSTLTIQRTQQEDSAVYLCASSVIVGAYNEQFFGPGTRLTVL.

This clonotype was counted ten times or more. The chain carries TRBV12-3 or TRBV12-4 and TRBJ1-5, with 7 bases that match TRBD1. The CDR3 runs to 15 residues. The J segment lost 6 bases and the V segment lost 6 bases, leaving 11 bases of the junction unmatched. CDR3 sequence reads: CASRVGDSYSQPQHF. CDR3 nucleotide sequence: TGTGCCAGCAGGGTAGGGGACAGTTACAGTCAGCCCCAGCATTTT.